Following are 14 T cell receptor beta chains from one sample sequenced in a study of cytomegalovirus exposure and HLA in healthy donors. A multiplex PCR was run with 60 Vbeta primers and 13 Jbeta primers. Sequenced by immunoSEQ multiplex PCR; TCRdb stores in-frame clones only, minus some. The sample yields 120,000 or so clones, around three quarters seen once. Sequencing used PBMCs. Receptors originate from a woman in her thirties or forties in good health and CMV-seronegative.

The V gene is TRBV6-1, the J gene TRBJ2-7, with 10 bases matching TRBD2. J lost 9 bases, V lost 5 bases, and 13 bases had no gene match. This CDR3 has 15 residues. Germline V lookup: CDR1 MNHNS, CDR2 SASEGT. In DNA, the CDR3 is TGTGCCAGCAGTCCCCTGACTAGCGGGTCCCCCGTGCAGTACTTC. Amino acids: CASSPLTSGSPVQYF.

The chain combines TRBV9 with TRBJ2-1; D perhaps matches TRBD1 (6 bases). This CDR3 has 15 residues. V shed 0 bases and J shed 4 bases, with 11 bases lying between them. Germline V gene lookup returns CDR1 SGDLS and CDR2 YYNGEE. CDR3 loop: CASSVGGGIYNEQFF. The CDR3 DNA reads as TGTGCCAGCAGCGTAGGTGGGGGCATATACAATGAGCAGTTCTTC.

The J gene is TRBJ2-1, the V gene TRBV11-2; 10 bases fit TRBD1. The CDR3 spans 13 residues. Trimming cost V 5 bases and J 9 bases; bases outside gene matches: 4. Looked up from germline, CDR1 is SGHAT and CDR2 is FQNNGV. The CDR3 here is CASSLDRGAEQFF. The DNA of the CDR3 is TGTGCCAGCAGCCTGGACAGGGGGGCTGAGCAGTTCTTC.

The chain is built from TRBV15 and TRBJ2-1, with TRBD1 matching 9 bases. The ends lost 2 bases at V and 6 bases at J; junction bases unmatched: 14. Germline assignment: CDR1 LNHNV and CDR2 YYDKDF (reference sequence). This CDR3 has 18 amino acids. CDR3 region: CATSRITRGQGPRNEQFF. In DNA form, the CDR3 reads TGTGCCACCAGCAGAATTACTAGGGGACAGGGCCCTCGCAATGAGCAGTTCTTC.

V is TRBV6-1 and J is TRBJ1-1, with 9 bases lining up with TRBD1. The CDR3 is 15 residues long. Germline V gene lookup returns CDR1 MNHNS and CDR2 SASEGT. After removal of 7 bases from V and 5 bases from J, the junction contained 11 bases not matched to a gene. CDR3 amino acids: CASTNRGLSWTEAFF. The CDR3 coding sequence is TGTGCCAGCACCAACAGGGGGCTAAGTTGGACTGAAGCTTTCTTT.

The gene calls are TRBV5-6 and TRBJ2-3, with a tentative D call TRBD2 (6 bases). Trimming shortened V by 6 bases and J by 0 bases, and 17 bases separated the two germline ends. Germline loops: CDR1 SGHDT, CDR2 YYEEEE. The CDR3 has 16 amino acids. The CDR3 is CASKTPGETSTDTQYF. The CDR3 DNA is TGTGCCAGCAAAACCCCGGGAGAGACTAGCACAGATACGCAGTATTTT.

This clone was observed a few times. V and J are TRBV11-2 and TRBJ1-4; weak D call: TRBD1 (6 bases). The ends were cut back, 2 bases at V and 8 bases at J, with 12 bases in the middle. The CDR3 totals 14 residues. Per the germline V gene, CDR1 is SGHAT and CDR2 is FQNNGV. This CDR3 reads CASSLRQVGEKLFF. In DNA form, the CDR3 reads TGTGCCAGCAGCTTAAGACAGGTCGGGGAAAAACTGTTTTTT.

The chain uses TRBV10-1 and TRBJ2-5; 8 nucleotides align to TRBD1. The CDR3 extends over 14 amino acids. V gave up 6 bases and J gave up 5 bases; unmatched junction bases: 8. CDR1 is WNHNN and CDR2 is SYGVQD in the germline V gene (reference sequence). The CDR3 DNA follows: TGCGCCAGCAGCCCCGGACAGGGACGGGAGACCCAGTACTTC. Protein: CASSPGQGRETQYF.

The sample holds a few counts of this clone. The chain uses TRBV28 and TRBJ2-1, with D maybe TRBD2 (6 bases). V lost 8 bases and J lost 3, with 11 bases in between. The CDR3 totals 13 residues. Germline V gene data show CDR1 as MDHEN and CDR2 as SYDVKM. The CDR3: CASYGRNYNEQFF. CDR3 bases: TGTGCCAGCTATGGGAGGAACTACAATGAGCAGTTCTTC.

The rearrangement uses TRBV18 and TRBJ2-7, with 8 bases lining up with TRBD1. This CDR3 region has 15 residues. Per the germline V gene, CDR1 is KGHSH and CDR2 is LQKENI. With 4 bases clipped from V and 0 bases from J, the junction kept 5 bases outside the gene matches. The CDR3 loop is CASSRGQESSYEQYF. The CDR3, as DNA: TGTGCCAGCTCACGGGGACAGGAGAGCTCCTACGAGCAGTACTTC. The variable domain in full, completed from reference TRBV18 and TRBJ2-7, reads NAGVMQNPRHLVRRRGQEARLRCSPMKGHSHVYWYRQLPEEGLKFMVYLQKENIIDESGMPKERFSAEFPKEGPSILRIQQVVRGDSAAYFCASSRGQESSYEQYFGPGTRLTVT.

This rearrangement joins TRBV2 to TRBJ2-3, with D perhaps matching TRBD2 (6 bases). The CDR3 runs 15 residues. CDR1 is SNHLY and CDR2 is FYNNEI in the germline V gene. Trimming took off 6 bases at V and 1 base at J, with 14 bases between the two ends. The CDR3 sequence: CASRDAGSGTDTQYF. Written as DNA, the CDR3 is TGTGCCAGCAGGGACGCGGGATCTGGCACAGATACGCAGTATTTT.

V gene TRBV28 combines with J gene TRBJ1-3, with D possibly TRBD1 on 5 matching bases. This CDR3 contains 16 residues. Deletions cut 2 bases from V and 2 bases from J, with 13 bases between. Looked up from germline, CDR1 is MDHEN and CDR2 is SYDVKM. CDR3 nucleotides: TGTGCCAGCAGTTTAATAGGGGTACGAGCTGGAAACACCATATATTTT. Translating gives CASSLIGVRAGNTIYF.

The V call is TRBV28, the J call TRBJ2-1; the D gene is possibly TRBD2 (6 bases). CDR1 MDHEN and CDR2 SYDVKM come from the germline V gene. V was cut by 2 bases and J by 2 bases, with 13 bases left in between. This CDR3 contains 16 residues. The CDR3 is CASSLAGPATYNEQFF. The CDR3 coding sequence is TGTGCCAGCAGTTTAGCGGGACCCGCAACCTACAATGAGCAGTTCTTC. Drawing the rest from reference TRBV28 and TRBJ2-1, the complete variable domain is DVKVTQSSRYLVKRTGEKVFLECVQDMDHENMFWYRQDPGLGLRLIYFSYDVKMKEKGDIPEGYSVSREKKERFSLILESASTNQTSMYLCASSLAGPATYNEQFFGPGTRLTVL.

The V and J genes are TRBV7-9 and TRBJ1-1; D not certain. V was trimmed by 5 bases and J by 7 bases, leaving 11 bases between them. Germline V lookup: CDR1 SEHNR, CDR2 FQNEAQ (reference sequence). This CDR3 region has 12 residues. The CDR3 loop reads CASSPVRVEAFF. The DNA of the CDR3 is TGTGCCAGCAGCCCCGTTCGGGTTGAAGCTTTCTTT.